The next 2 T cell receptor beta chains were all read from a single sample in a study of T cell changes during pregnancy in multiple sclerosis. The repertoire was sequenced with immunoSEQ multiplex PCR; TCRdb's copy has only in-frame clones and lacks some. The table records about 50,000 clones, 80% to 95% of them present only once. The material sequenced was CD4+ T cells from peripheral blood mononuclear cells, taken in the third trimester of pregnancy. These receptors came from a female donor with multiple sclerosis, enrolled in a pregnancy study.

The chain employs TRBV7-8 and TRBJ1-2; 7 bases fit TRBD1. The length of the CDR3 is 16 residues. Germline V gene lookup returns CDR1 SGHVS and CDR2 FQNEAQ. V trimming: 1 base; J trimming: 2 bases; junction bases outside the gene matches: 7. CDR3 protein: CASSLGDRVGNYGYTF. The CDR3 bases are TGTGCCAGCAGCTTAGGAGACAGGGTCGGCAACTATGGCTACACCTTC.

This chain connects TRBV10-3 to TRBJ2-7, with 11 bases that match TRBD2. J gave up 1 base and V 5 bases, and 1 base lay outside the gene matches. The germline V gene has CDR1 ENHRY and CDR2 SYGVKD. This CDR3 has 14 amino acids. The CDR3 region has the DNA TGTGCCATCAGTTCTAGCGGGGGGTCCTACGAGCAGTACTTC. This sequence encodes CAISSSGGSYEQYF.